This is a list of T cell receptor beta chains from one sample in a study of T cells in Graves' hyperthyroidism and ophthalmopathy. MiXCR, run by TCRdb on the multiplex PCR reads, gives a single entry per CDR3 protein. Of 250,000 to 350,000 distinct CDR3 sequences listed, around 15% are singletons. Sample: blood. These receptors were obtained from a woman aged 60 to 75 with Graves' ophthalmopathy. The CDR3 runs from the conserved cysteine through the conserved F or W. D genes are given only for firm matches. Size values are once, few and many counts, or a class for expanded clones, and some rows have none.

j_call clone_size d_call v_call cdr3_aa cdr3_nt
TRBJ1-5 few TRBD1 TRBV29-1 CSAGQGDQPQHF TGCAGCGCAGGACAGGGCGATCAGCCCCAGCATTTT
TRBJ1-5 - - TRBV11-2 CASSLGRDGQPQHF TGTGCCAGCAGCTTAGGGAGGGATGGGCAGCCCCAGCATTTT
TRBJ2-7 - TRBD1 TRBV11-2 CASSLGQGAWYEQYF TGTGCCAGCAGCTTAGGGCAGGGGGCCTGGTACGAGCAGTACTTC
TRBJ1-2 - - TRBV9 CASSSTLREGEVYSYTF TGTGCCAGCAGCTCCACACTACGCGAGGGAGAAGTCTATAGCTACACCTTC
TRBJ1-5 few - TRBV19 CASLRSAGRHQPQHF TGTGCCAGCCTGCGATCGGCAGGGAGGCATCAGCCCCAGCATTTT
TRBJ1-1 many - TRBV5-1 CASSLDTGNTEAFF TGCGCCAGCAGCTTGGACACAGGGAACACTGAAGCTTTCTTT
TRBJ2-7 many TRBD2 TRBV27 CASTPTSGSRNEQYF TGTGCCAGCACCCCTACTAGCGGGAGTCGTAACGAGCAGTACTTC
TRBJ2-7 many - TRBV11-2 CASSLAVGSYEQYF TGTGCCAGCAGCTTAGCGGTCGGGTCCTACGAGCAGTACTTC
TRBJ1-5 few - TRBV28 CASSLFSLRGDSNQPQHF TGTGCCAGCAGTTTATTCAGCCTGCGGGGCGATAGCAATCAGCCCCAGCATTTT
TRBJ2-1 many TRBD1 TRBV6-2/TRBV6-3 CASSYGSGGFYNEQFF TGTGCCAGCAGTTACGGATCAGGGGGCTTCTACAATGAGCAGTTCTTC
TRBJ2-5 many - TRBV7-8 CASTESVRDQETQYF TGTGCCAGCACAGAGTCTGTCAGGGACCAAGAGACCCAGTACTTC
TRBJ2-5 many TRBD1 TRBV7-8 CASSLRPGQGVQTQYF TGTGCCAGCAGCTTACGACCGGGACAGGGGGTGCAGACCCAGTACTTC
TRBJ1-1 many - TRBV6-2/TRBV6-3 CASSPRPGTEAFF TGTGCCAGCAGTCCCCGCCCAGGGACCGAAGCTTTCTTT
TRBJ1-4 - TRBD1 TRBV6-2/TRBV6-3 CASSEIQGVATNEKLFF TGTGCCAGCAGCGAAATCCAGGGGGTTGCAACTAATGAAAAACTGTTTTTT
TRBJ2-5 - - TRBV25-1 CASSGRSQRETQYF TGTGCCAGCAGTGGGAGGTCCCAAAGGGAGACCCAGTACTTC
TRBJ1-2 many - TRBV6-5 CASSYSTMWADDYGYTF TGTGCCAGCAGTTACTCCACGATGTGGGCGGACGACTATGGCTACACCTTC
TRBJ2-5 many TRBD2 TRBV11-2 CASSLGGWGSQETQYF TGTGCCAGCAGCCTGGGAGGGTGGGGCTCCCAAGAGACCCAGTACTTC
TRBJ1-5 - - TRBV24-1 CATSKGGGSNQPQHF TGTGCCACCAGCAAAGGGGGGGGGAGCAATCAGCCCCAGCATTTT
TRBJ1-1 - - TRBV3-1 CASSQTQGTRNTEAFF TGTGCCAGCAGCCAGACACAGGGTACAAGGAACACTGAAGCTTTCTTT
TRBJ2-4 few - TRBV9 CASSEGGLAKNIQYF TGTGCCAGCAGCGAGGGAGGTCTAGCCAAAAACATTCAGTACTTC
TRBJ2-7 - - TRBV28 CASSPLGRTPWDEQYF TGTGCCAGCAGCCCTTTGGGCCGGACTCCGTGGGACGAGCAGTACTTC
TRBJ2-3 few - TRBV6-1 CASSPTGGGLVDTQYF TGTGCCAGCAGTCCCACAGGAGGGGGGCTGGTAGATACGCAGTATTTT
TRBJ2-7 many TRBD1 TRBV20-1 CSVYGSAGGSYEQYF TGCAGTGTTTACGGGTCGGCAGGGGGCTCCTACGAGCAGTACTTC
TRBJ2-3 few - TRBV7-9 CASSPGVGDTQYF TGTGCCAGCAGTCCGGGGGTTGGAGATACGCAGTATTTT
TRBJ2-1 many - TRBV5-1 CASTSDGIGLNEQFF TGCGCCAGCACCTCCGATGGGATAGGATTAAATGAGCAGTTCTTC
TRBJ1-2 - TRBD1 TRBV2 CASSPESGGLGYTF TGTGCCAGCAGCCCGGAGTCAGGGGGCCTTGGCTACACCTTC
TRBJ2-2 many TRBD1 TRBV3-1 CASSQSGTGNTGELFF TGTGCCAGCAGCCAGTCCGGGACAGGGAACACCGGGGAGCTGTTTTTT
TRBJ2-7 few TRBD1 TRBV18 CASSPGTGESEQYF TGTGCCAGCTCACCCGGGACAGGGGAGTCCGAGCAGTACTTC
TRBJ1-5 - - TRBV2 CASNREGMSNQPQHF TGTGCCAGCAATCGAGAGGGGATGAGCAATCAGCCCCAGCATTTT
TRBJ2-1 many - TRBV28 CASSGNNEQFF TGTGCCAGCAGCGGGAACAATGAGCAGTTCTTC
TRBJ2-1 few TRBD1 TRBV20-1 CSARPDRESNEQFF TGCAGTGCTAGACCTGACAGGGAGAGTAATGAGCAGTTCTTC
TRBJ2-1 many - TRBV12-3/TRBV12-4 CASSFGRGPRNEQFF TGTGCCAGCAGTTTTGGGCGGGGACCGAGGAATGAGCAGTTCTTC
TRBJ2-7 many - TRBV11-2 CASSLAVFPWSEQYF TGTGCCAGCAGCTTAGCAGTGTTTCCCTGGAGTGAGCAGTACTTC
TRBJ2-3 many - TRBV2 CASSLNIDTQYF TGTGCCAGCAGTCTAAATATAGATACGCAGTATTTT
TRBJ1-4 few - TRBV5-1 CASSDAGFTNEKLFF TGCGCCAGCAGCGACGCAGGGTTTACTAATGAAAAACTGTTTTTT
TRBJ2-7 many - TRBV7-8 CASSWGTAAYEQYF TGTGCCAGCAGCTGGGGGACGGCAGCCTACGAGCAGTACTTC
TRBJ2-1 few - TRBV29-1 CSARGGSHNEQFF TGCAGCGCCCGAGGGGGGTCCCACAATGAGCAGTTCTTC
TRBJ1-1 many TRBD1 TRBV19 CASSTRTGDMNTEAFF TGTGCCAGTAGTACCCGGACAGGGGACATGAACACTGAAGCTTTCTTT
TRBJ1-6 many - TRBV6-2/TRBV6-3 CASSYSGNSPLHF TGTGCCAGCAGTTACTCTGGGAATTCACCCCTCCACTTT
TRBJ1-5 - TRBD1 TRBV19 CASTPDRAANQPQHF TGTGCCAGTACTCCAGACAGGGCTGCCAATCAGCCCCAGCATTTT
TRBJ1-4 few - TRBV27 CASSLRHNEKLFF TGTGCCAGCAGTCTCAGACATAATGAAAAACTGTTTTTT
TRBJ2-7 - TRBD1 TRBV5-1 CASSQIPGTGGGYEQYF TGCGCCAGCAGCCAAATTCCCGGGACAGGGGGCGGTTACGAGCAGTACTTC
TRBJ1-2 many - TRBV12-3/TRBV12-4 CASSSRDHGYTF TGTGCCAGCAGTTCCAGGGACCATGGCTACACCTTC
TRBJ1-1 - - TRBV5-1 CASSVTVSTEAFF TGCGCCAGCAGCGTGACGGTGAGCACTGAAGCTTTCTTT
TRBJ2-1 many - TRBV5-1 CASSTDLAVSSYNEQFF TGCGCCAGCAGCACTGACTTAGCGGTTAGCTCCTACAATGAGCAGTTCTTC
TRBJ2-2 many TRBD1 TRBV6-1 CASRGQGAVTGELFF TGTGCCAGCAGAGGACAGGGGGCGGTAACCGGGGAGCTGTTTTTT
TRBJ1-5 many - TRBV6-1 CASSPVGEVRPQHF TGTGCCAGCAGCCCGGTCGGGGAAGTGCGGCCCCAGCATTTT
TRBJ2-5 few - TRBV5-1 CASTTSSGTAAGETQYF TGCGCCAGCACCACCTCGTCCGGGACCGCGGCGGGCGAGACCCAGTACTTC
TRBJ2-3 many - TRBV7-2 CASSLVVVGSTDTQYF TGTGCCAGCAGCTTAGTAGTGGTGGGTAGCACAGATACGCAGTATTTT
TRBJ1-1 few - TRBV15 CATSRGELNTEAFF TGTGCCACCAGCAGAGGGGAGTTGAACACTGAAGCTTTCTTT
TRBJ1-2 many - TRBV30 CAWSVMPRALANYGYTF TGTGCCTGGAGTGTTATGCCGAGGGCCCTAGCTAACTATGGCTACACCTTC
TRBJ1-5 - TRBD1 TRBV11-2 CASSPGTGEGQPQHF TGTGCCAGCAGCCCCGGGACAGGGGAGGGACAGCCCCAGCATTTT
TRBJ2-1 many - TRBV24-1 CATSDSSPSSYNEQFF TGTGCCACCAGTGATTCAAGCCCTAGCTCCTACAATGAGCAGTTCTTC
TRBJ1-2 many - TRBV5-1 CASSLDRNYGYTF TGTGCCAGCAGTTTAGACAGAAACTATGGCTACACCTTC